The rows below give T cell receptor beta chains drawn from one sample of a study of beta chain features in type 1 diabetes. Method: immunoSEQ multiplex PCR; TCRdb's copy keeps in-frame clones and lacks some. The sample has 600,000 or so clones, about an eighth seen once; the top ten hold 0.09% to 0.15%. The sample was naive CD4+ T cells from blood. These TCRs come from a man aged 25-45 years with type 1 diabetes. CDR3s include the opening cysteine and the closing phenylalanine or tryptophan. A D gene is named only where the DNA matches it firmly. Only some rows state a clone size, as once, few, many or a class for expanded clones.

j_call clone_size v_call d_call cdr3_aa cdr3_nt
TRBJ2-3 few TRBV7-9 TRBD2 CASSAPGLGPDTQYF TGTGCCAGCAGCGCACCGGGACTAGGTCCCGATACGCAGTATTTT
TRBJ2-7 few TRBV14 NA CASSQEGLRQYF TGTGCCAGCAGCCAAGAGGGTCTGAGGCAGTACTTC
TRBJ1-5 NA TRBV28 TRBD1 CASSLSRQGASNQPQHF TGTGCCAGCAGTTTATCCCGACAGGGGGCGAGTAATCAGCCCCAGCATTTT
TRBJ2-5 NA TRBV19 NA CASSPDPGPRLETQYF TGTGCCAGTAGCCCAGACCCGGGACCAAGGTTAGAGACCCAGTACTTC
TRBJ2-3 few TRBV5-4 NA CASSSGVGDTQYF TGTGCCAGCAGCTCGGGGGTCGGGGATACGCAGTATTTT
TRBJ2-7 NA TRBV29-1 NA CSVAGGRYEQYF TGCAGCGTTGCCGGGGGCCGGTACGAGCAGTACTTC
TRBJ2-3 few TRBV18 NA CASSPQDSLDTQYF TGTGCCAGCTCACCACAGGACAGTTTGGATACGCAGTATTTT
TRBJ1-1 few TRBV15 NA CATSFNRAATEAFF TGTGCCACCAGCTTCAACAGGGCGGCGACTGAAGCTTTCTTT
TRBJ2-2 NA TRBV9 NA CASSKLTHTGELFF TGTGCCAGCAGCAAACTGACCCACACCGGGGAGCTGTTTTTT
TRBJ1-2 NA TRBV6-5 NA CASSYPGGFQTF TGTGCCAGCAGTTACCCCGGCGGGTTTCAGACCTTC
TRBJ2-5 NA TRBV5-1 TRBD2 CASSLPRLAGGKETQYF TGCGCCAGCAGCCTTCCTCGGCTAGCGGGGGGTAAAGAGACCCAGTACTTC
TRBJ1-2 few TRBV5-1 NA CASSLIGSESGYTF TGCGCCAGCAGCTTGATAGGGTCAGAGAGCGGCTACACCTTC
TRBJ2-7 few TRBV5-6 NA CASSFVPPSEGEQYF TGTGCCAGCAGCTTCGTACCCCCGTCGGAGGGGGAGCAGTACTTC
TRBJ2-5 few TRBV9 NA CASSVGTGSQETQYF TGTGCCAGCAGCGTAGGGACGGGGTCACAAGAGACCCAGTACTTC
TRBJ1-1 NA TRBV7-9 TRBD1 CASSQQGELGEAFF TGTGCCAGCAGTCAGCAGGGGGAGTTGGGTGAAGCTTTCTTT
TRBJ2-4 NA TRBV30 TRBD1 CAWGTVKNIQYF TGTGCCTGGGGGACAGTCAAAAACATTCAGTACTTC
TRBJ2-6 NA TRBV6-5 NA CASSSGRRGANVLTF TGTGCCAGCAGCTCTGGAAGGAGGGGGGCCAACGTCCTGACTTTC
TRBJ2-3 NA TRBV25-1 NA CASSVPSGITQYF TGTGCCAGCAGTGTCCCCTCGGGGATCACGCAGTATTTT
TRBJ2-5 NA TRBV5-1 NA CASSYSLNSVRVETQYF TGCGCCAGCAGCTACTCCCTAAACAGCGTCAGGGTGGAGACCCAGTACTTC
TRBJ2-5 few TRBV7-2 NA CASSLVVAKETQYF TGTGCCAGCAGCTTAGTCGTAGCCAAAGAGACCCAGTACTTC
TRBJ2-6 many TRBV18 NA CASSLGSGANVLTF TGTGCCAGCTCACTCGGCTCTGGGGCCAACGTCCTGACTTTC
TRBJ2-7 few TRBV6-5 NA CASSYRGPTYEQYF TGTGCCAGCAGTTACAGGGGTCCCACCTACGAGCAGTACTTC
TRBJ2-5 NA TRBV4-2 TRBD1 CASSQDPDRPETQYF TGTGCCAGCAGCCAAGATCCGGACAGGCCAGAGACCCAGTACTTC
TRBJ2-1 few TRBV2 TRBD2 CASSDGLAHNEQFF TGTGCCAGCAGTGATGGACTAGCGCACAATGAGCAGTTCTTC
TRBJ2-3 few TRBV7-3 NA CASSPAPTDTQYF TGTGCCAGCAGCCCGGCGCCGACAGATACGCAGTATTTT
TRBJ1-5 NA TRBV28 TRBD1 CASTQGQGDQPQHF TGTGCCAGCACCCAGGGACAGGGGGATCAGCCCCAGCATTTT
TRBJ2-3 few TRBV7-8 NA CASSLFGGSTDTQYF TGTGCCAGCAGCTTATTTGGGGGGAGCACAGATACGCAGTATTTT
TRBJ2-7 NA TRBV18 NA CASSPPAGRSSYEQYF TGTGCCAGCTCACCCCCCGCGGGACGGAGCTCCTACGAGCAGTACTTC
TRBJ2-3 NA TRBV9 NA CASSVVGSGTDTQYF TGTGCCAGCAGCGTAGTTGGTAGCGGCACAGATACGCAGTATTTT
TRBJ1-6 few TRBV18 TRBD1 CASSPPGGDSPLHF TGTGCCAGCTCACCTCCAGGGGGGGATTCACCCCTCCACTTT